These 29 T cell receptor beta chains were sequenced from one sample in a study of naive and memory T cell subsets (dated by TCRdb to about 2017). Paper-wide results and their limitations: A few larger clonotypes were present in naive repertoires, especially CD8 naive repertoires, and these clonotypes were possibly memory cells re-expressing CD45RA.

Their target antigens are unknown. The library was built by means of UMI-ligation and nested PCR. This sample was sequenced with an Illumina MiSeq. The beta constant-region primer consisted of an equimolar mixture of two oligonucleotides that together covered TRBC1 and TRBC2. The ligated cDNA went through four rounds of PCR with nested alpha and beta constant-region primers together with the SP2 primer. The public sequencing data were trimmed at Q25 with fastp and processed into clonotypes with MiXCR by TCRdb, which kept only in-frame beta chains. When rows share a CDR3 protein, they turn into one entry using the most common DNA and genes. Present in this sample are under 150,000 distinct CDR3 sequences, about 20% of which were seen just once. The ten largest account for around 0.63% of the sample. The sequenced material came from naive CD8+ T cells from blood. The cell subset or site label corresponds to: naive T cells, CD45RA high CD27+. The receptors derive from a human donor in good health.

This clonotype has just a few counts. The chain uses TRBV12-3 or TRBV12-4 and TRBJ2-3; the D gene is possibly TRBD1 (6 bases). The V end lost 6 bases, the J end lost 1 base, and 14 bases lay between the germline ends. This CDR3 is built from 15 residues. CDR3 sequence (DNA): TGTGCCAGCAGCCATAGGGGGTCGGGCACAGATACGCAGTATTTT. Its translation: CASSHRGSGTDTQYF.

This clonotype was picked up a small number of times. V gene TRBV5-8 combines with J gene TRBJ1-1; TRBD1 matches 7 bases. The CDR3 covers 15 residues. Germline CDR1 and CDR2: SGHTS and YDEGEE. The V gene end was trimmed by 1 base and the J gene end by 3 bases; junction bases not matched to a gene: 6. In DNA, the CDR3 is TGTGCCAGCAGCTTGAGTACAGGGGTCTACACTGAAGCTTTCTTT. Translation: CASSLSTGVYTEAFF. Supplemented by reference TRBV5-8 and TRBJ1-1, the full variable domain reads EAGVTQSPTHLIKTRGQQATLRCSPISGHTSVYWYQQALGLGLQFLLWYDEGEERNRGNFPPRFSGRQFPNYSSELNVNALELEDSALYLCASSLSTGVYTEAFFGQGTRLTVV.

The rearrangement joins TRBV29-1 to TRBJ2-2; D unclear. Looked up from germline, CDR1 is SQVTM and CDR2 is ANQGSEA. The V end lost 5 bases, the J end lost 5 bases, and 9 bases lay between the germline ends. CDR3 length: 12 amino acids. The CDR3 coding sequence is TGCAGCGTTCTGACCGAAACCGGGGAGCTGTTTTTT. It yields the protein CSVLTETGELFF.

The J gene is TRBJ2-7, the V gene TRBV20-1, with a weak D call TRBD1 (6 bases). Germline CDR1 DFQATT, CDR2 SNEGSKA (reference sequence). With 5 bases removed from V and 1 base from J, the gap between germline ends came to 12 bases. The CDR3 loop spans 13 amino acids. This chain's CDR3 is CSASDRSSYEQYF. CDR3 in DNA: TGCAGTGCTTCGGACAGATCGTCCTACGAGCAGTACTTC.

This chain connects TRBV28 to TRBJ2-7; TRBD1 matches 7 bases. The length of the CDR3 is 12 residues. CDR1 is MDHEN and CDR2 is SYDVKM in the germline V gene. V was pared by 6 bases and J by 2 bases, with 1 base of the junction left unmatched. In DNA form, the CDR3 reads TGTGCCAGCAGGGACAGGACCTACGAGCAGTACTTC. It specifies CASRDRTYEQYF.

This clonotype has a handful of counts. The chain has TRBV29-1 and TRBJ2-2; no clear D gene. V gave up 4 bases and J gave up 9 bases, with 9 bases separating them. This CDR3 has 11 residues. From germline, CDR1 is SQVTM and CDR2 ANQGSEA. The CDR3 DNA sequence: TGCAGCGTTGGTGGATTGAGGGAGCTGTTTTTT. Translating it yields CSVGGLRELFF.

Only a few counts were recorded for this clonotype. The gene calls are TRBV20-1 and TRBJ2-3; 13 bases line up with TRBD2. This CDR3 is built from 14 residues. The V gene's germline CDR1 is DFQATT and CDR2 SNEGSKA (reference sequence). V shed 6 bases and J 3 bases; nucleotides not matched to a gene: 3. CDR3 in DNA: TGCAGTGCCGGACTAGCGGGAGCGACAGATACGCAGTATTTT. It specifies CSAGLAGATDTQYF.

The rearrangement links TRBV20-1 to TRBJ2-7; maybe TRBD1 (6 bases). The CDR3 extends over 14 amino acids. Germline V lookup: CDR1 DFQATT, CDR2 SNEGSKA (reference sequence). V was cut by 3 bases and J by 6 bases, with 18 bases left in between. The CDR3, as DNA: TGCAGTGCTAGCTCACAGGGAGTTTACCTCGAGCAGTACTTC. Translation: CSASSQGVYLEQYF.

This clonotype is a singleton in its sample. The chain employs TRBV20-1 and TRBJ2-7; 10 bases line up with TRBD2. Germline assignment: CDR1 DFQATT and CDR2 SNEGSKA (reference sequence). Trimming cost V 0 bases and J 5 bases; bases outside gene matches: 7. The CDR3 has 15 residues. The DNA of the CDR3 is TGCAGTGCTAGAGATCCGACTAGCGGGTTTAACGAGCAGTACTTC. Protein product: CSARDPTSGFNEQYF.

This chain links TRBV9 with TRBJ2-3; D possibly corresponds to TRBD1 (6 bases). V shed 1 base and J shed 1 base, with 13 bases lying between them. The CDR3 covers 16 residues. Germline loops: CDR1 SGDLS, CDR2 YYNGEE. The CDR3 nucleotides are TGTGCCAGCAGCGTACAGGGGAGAGTAGGCACAGATACGCAGTATTTT. As protein: CASSVQGRVGTDTQYF.

The CDR3 DNA sequence: TGCAGCGTTGAACTAGCGGGAGGGCCAGGCGTGCAGTACTTC. Translating it yields CSVELAGGPGVQYF. This sequence joins TRBV29-1 and TRBJ2-7; TRBD2 matches 12 bases. The germline gives CDR1 SQVTM, CDR2 ANQGSEA. V lost 2 bases and J lost 9; bases outside the gene matches: 8. CDR3 length: 14 residues.

The sample holds many counts of this clonotype. This rearrangement joins TRBV7-9 to TRBJ1-1; D not resolved. Trimming pared 3 bases from V and 1 base from J, leaving 9 bases between. Looked up from germline, CDR1 is SEHNR and CDR2 is FQNEAQ (reference sequence). The CDR3 spans 14 residues. CDR3 nucleotide sequence: TGTGCCAGCAGCTTTGTCGATCAGAACACTGAAGCTTTCTTT. Its translation is CASSFVDQNTEAFF.

The V and J genes are TRBV9 and TRBJ1-2, with D perhaps matching TRBD1 (5 bases). The germline V gene encodes CDR1 SGDLS and CDR2 YYNGEE. This CDR3 is built from 13 residues. With 0 bases removed from V and 6 bases from J, the gap between germline ends came to 9 bases. CDR3 nucleotides: TGTGCCAGCAGCGTAGGACAGCTAGATGGCTACACCTTC. Amino acid sequence: CASSVGQLDGYTF.

The rearrangement links TRBV4-3 to TRBJ2-1, with D perhaps matching TRBD2 (5 bases). Germline loops: CDR1 LGHNA, CDR2 YSLEER. The CDR3 has 13 residues. Trimming shortened V by 2 bases and J by 14 bases, and 16 bases separated the two germline ends. The CDR3 DNA sequence: TGCGCCAGCAGCCAACCCGGACTCCCCGGGGAGTTCTTC. Its protein is CASSQPGLPGEFF.

This chain uses TRBV9 with TRBJ1-6; the D is unclear. Germline V lookup: CDR1 SGDLS, CDR2 YYNGEE. V was cut by 2 bases and J by 10 bases, with 10 bases left in between. The CDR3 is 13 amino acids. CDR3 DNA: TGTGCCAGCAGCGTGGAGGGAAGCTCACCCCTCCACTTT. It encodes CASSVEGSSPLHF.

This rearrangement joins TRBV5-6 to TRBJ2-1, with no clear D. Germline CDR1 SGHDT, CDR2 YYEEEE. The CDR3 length is 18 residues. V dropped 0 bases and J dropped 3 bases, with 19 bases sitting between them. The chain's CDR3 is CASSLAPEPGSIYNEQFF. CDR3 DNA: TGTGCCAGCAGCTTGGCTCCGGAGCCAGGCTCCATCTACAATGAGCAGTTCTTC. The whole variable domain, filled in from reference TRBV5-6 and TRBJ2-1, reads DAGVTQSPTHLIKTRGQQVTLRCSPKSGHDTVSWYQQALGQGPQFIFQYYEEEERQRGNFPDRFSGHQFPNYSSELNVNALLLGDSALYLCASSLAPEPGSIYNEQFFGPGTRLTVL.

The rearrangement links TRBV7-2 to TRBJ2-3; TRBD1 aligns across 7 bases. This CDR3 has 14 residues. Trimming at V came to 5 bases and at J to 5 bases, leaving 7 bases not matched to a gene. Germline V gene data show CDR1 as SGHTA and CDR2 as FQGNSA. The CDR3 is CASSQGQPLDTQYF. The CDR3 DNA is TGTGCCAGCAGCCAGGGACAGCCCCTAGATACGCAGTATTTT.

J is TRBJ1-1 and V is TRBV7-3; D ambiguous. The V end was cut by 1 base, the J end by 1 base, with 10 bases between. The germline V gene has CDR1 SGHTA and CDR2 FQGTGA. The CDR3 has 15 residues. CDR3 protein: CASSLIAGRNTEAFF. For the CDR3, the DNA is TGTGCCAGCAGCTTAATAGCGGGCCGGAACACTGAAGCTTTCTTT.

This chain connects TRBV7-6 to TRBJ1-1; the D gene is possibly TRBD1 (5 bases). With 2 bases removed from V and 0 bases from J, the gap between germline ends came to 10 bases. Looked up from germline, CDR1 is SGHVS and CDR2 is FNYEAQ. The CDR3 length is 15 residues. The CDR3 coding sequence is TGTGCCAGCAGCTTATCTCCAGGGCTGAACACTGAAGCTTTCTTT. It specifies CASSLSPGLNTEAFF.

The chain couples TRBV19 to TRBJ2-7; D tentatively reads TRBD1 or TRBD2 (5 bases each). The CDR3 spans 14 residues. V was pared by 5 bases and J by 3 bases, with 14 bases between. Germline V gene data show CDR1 as LNHDA and CDR2 as SQIVND (reference sequence). CDR3 DNA sequence: TGTGCCAGTAGTCTCCGGGGCTCTGACTACGAGCAGTACTTC. This gives the protein CASSLRGSDYEQYF.

The gene calls are TRBV28 and TRBJ1-2; no clear D. The CDR3 runs 15 residues. V shed 6 bases and J shed 2 bases, with 16 bases lying between them. The germline V gene has CDR1 MDHEN and CDR2 SYDVKM. CDR3 nucleotide sequence: TGTGCCAGCAGAGCAGACTACCTAGGGAACTATGGCTACACCTTC. It specifies CASRADYLGNYGYTF.

Comment on this clonotype: A clone one base away is much larger, so this may be a read error. This rearrangement joins TRBV28 to TRBJ1-1, with D unclear. Germline CDR1 is MDHEN and CDR2 is SYDVKM. This CDR3 spans 11 amino acids. Trimming cost V 7 bases and J 0 bases, with 3 bases left between them. The CDR3 reads CASNLNTEAFF. In nucleotides, the CDR3 is TGTGCCAGCAACTTGAACACTGAAGCTTTCTTT.

The gene calls are TRBV19 and TRBJ2-1; maybe TRBD2 (5 bases). The germline CDR1 and CDR2 sequences are LNHDA and SQIVND (reference sequence). This CDR3 region has 11 residues. Deletions cut 7 bases from V and 8 bases from J, with 9 bases between. The CDR3 sequence: CASIRGDEQFF. The CDR3 nucleotides read TGTGCCAGTATCCGGGGAGATGAGCAGTTCTTC.

This clonotype was observed a handful of times. The V call is TRBV28, the J call TRBJ2-5, with TRBD2 identical over 15 bases. The V gene's germline CDR1 is MDHEN and CDR2 SYDVKM. There are 18 residues in the CDR3. The J segment lost 0 bases and the V segment lost 0 bases, leaving 2 bases of the junction unmatched. CDR3 protein: CASSLWGLAGGYQETQYF. Written as DNA, the CDR3 is TGTGCCAGCAGTTTATGGGGACTAGCGGGAGGTTACCAAGAGACCCAGTACTTC.

This chain connects TRBV28 to TRBJ1-2; D gene ambiguous. The V end lost 2 bases, the J end lost 3 bases, and 13 bases lay between the germline ends. Germline V gene sequence: CDR1 MDHEN, CDR2 SYDVKM. CDR3 size: 15 residues. The CDR3 region has the DNA TGTGCCAGCAGTTTAGCGAGGTACTCGCACTATGGCTACACCTTC. This codes for CASSLARYSHYGYTF.

CDR3 nucleotide sequence: TGTGCCAGCAGTCCGTGGGGCTCTGGAAACACCATATATTTT. Encoded protein: CASSPWGSGNTIYF. The chain recombines TRBV7-6 with TRBJ1-3; no clear D. Germline V lookup: CDR1 SGHVS, CDR2 FNYEAQ. V lost 6 bases and J 0 bases, leaving 9 bases between the germline ends. The CDR3 length is 14 residues.

V and J are TRBV30 and TRBJ1-1; D not certain. The germline CDR1 and CDR2 sequences are GTSNPN and SVGIG (reference sequence). The CDR3 has 13 residues. Trimming left V 2 bases short and J 6 bases short, with 13 bases between. The CDR3 DNA reads as TGTGCCTGGAGTCCGAACAGTGGGTCTGAAGCTTTCTTT. Translating it yields CAWSPNSGSEAFF.

This clonotype was found a few times. V is TRBV25-1 and J is TRBJ2-7; 8 bases match TRBD1. The J segment lost 2 bases and the V segment lost 6 bases, leaving 9 bases of the junction unmatched. The CDR3 loop spans 15 amino acids. Germline CDR1 is MGHDK and CDR2 is SYGVNS. The CDR3 reads CASSPRQGIAYEQYF. The CDR3 nucleotides read TGTGCCAGCAGCCCCCGACAGGGGATTGCCTACGAGCAGTACTTC.

This clonotype was seen more than once but under ten times. The chain uses TRBV7-9 and TRBJ1-4; D gene uncertain. The germline CDR1 and CDR2 sequences are SEHNR and FQNEAQ (reference sequence). Between the trimmed V and J ends, which lost 3 bases and 0 bases, there was a span of 5 bases. The CDR3 covers 14 residues. The CDR3 bases are TGTGCCAGCAGCTTCTCTGCAACTAATGAAAAACTGTTTTTT. Its translation: CASSFSATNEKLFF.